This passage covers 28 T cell receptor beta chains from one sample sequenced in a study of T-cell reconstitution after alpha-beta-depleted transplantation in children. During its preparation, the TCRbeta library received unique molecular identifiers. TCRdb re-called the PCR reads through MiXCR, storing one row per CDR3 protein. The data show hundreds of thousands of distinct CDR3 sequences, approximately 20% seen once. The sequences come from PBMCs from the stem cell graft donor, collected from the stem cell graft. The source is a human donor who donated a stem cell graft to a child with acute lymphoblastic leukemia.

The V and J genes are TRBV10-1 and TRBJ2-1; TRBD1 is a possible D gene (5 bases). The CDR3 runs 13 residues. Germline V gene data show CDR1 as WNHNN and CDR2 as SYGVQD (reference sequence). Trimming took off 4 bases at V and 9 bases at J, with 13 bases between the two ends. CDR3 protein: CASSAYRIGEQFF. CDR3 DNA: TGCGCCAGCAGTGCATACAGGATCGGTGAGCAGTTCTTC.

The chain is built from TRBV6-5 and TRBJ1-1; the D gene is possibly TRBD1 (5 bases). V was shortened by 2 bases and J by 1 base, with 14 bases between the two germline ends. Germline-derived CDR1 and CDR2 are MNHEY and SVGAGI. The CDR3 has 16 amino acids. Here the CDR3 reads CASSYAGFGGNTEAFF. The CDR3, as DNA: TGTGCCAGCAGTTACGCGGGGTTTGGGGGGAACACTGAAGCTTTCTTT.

This clonotype was seen a handful of times. This chain links TRBV21-1 with TRBJ2-3; the D call TRBD1 from the table was never checked on the DNA. TRBV21-1 is a pseudogene segment. The CDR3 sequence is 16 residues long. CDR3 sequence (DNA): TGTGCCAGCAGCAAAGACCAGGGGAATTCCACAGATACGCAGTATTTT. This sequence encodes CASSKDQGNSTDTQYF.

This chain uses TRBV27 with TRBJ2-7; D not resolved. Germline V lookup: CDR1 MNHEY, CDR2 SMNVEV (reference sequence). Trimming left V 5 bases short and J 0 bases short, with 5 bases between. This CDR3 has 12 residues. The CDR3 region has the DNA TGTGCCAGCAGTACAAACTCCTACGAGCAGTACTTC. Residues: CASSTNSYEQYF.

V gene TRBV29-1 combines with J gene TRBJ2-2; D perhaps matches TRBD2 (5 bases). The CDR3 contains 11 residues. Trimming left V 6 bases short and J 15 bases short, with 17 bases between. CDR1 SQVTM and CDR2 ANQGSEA come from the germline V gene. The chain's CDR3 is CSVDQAGLVFF. The CDR3 region has the DNA TGCAGCGTAGATCAGGCGGGCCTGGTGTTTTTT.

This clonotype was counted only a few times. The chain links TRBV5-1 to TRBJ1-5; 9 bases fit TRBD1. Trimming took 0 bases from V and 4 from J; bases not matched to a gene: 2. Looked up from germline, CDR1 is SGHRS and CDR2 is YFSETQ. This CDR3 region has 15 residues. CDR3 region: CASSLETGGNQPQHF. The CDR3 bases are TGCGCCAGCAGCTTGGAGACAGGGGGGAATCAGCCCCAGCATTTT.

With respect to this clonotype: A junction end diverges from the germline sequence, so it may reflect a read error. V and J are TRBV5-5 and TRBJ1-4; D remains ambiguous. There are 14 residues in the CDR3. Germline V CDR1 and CDR2: SGHKS, YYEKEE (reference sequence). The CDR3 region is CASSLLATNEKLFF. In nucleotides, the CDR3 is TGCGCCAGCAGCTTGCTTGCAACTAATGAAAAACTGTTTTTT.

The chain links TRBV27 to TRBJ2-1, with D uncertain. The germline V and J ends were trimmed by 3 bases and 2 bases, with 8 bases remaining between them. CDR3 length: 14 residues. The V gene's germline CDR1 is MNHEY and CDR2 SMNVEV (reference sequence). The CDR3 here is CASSLSGPYNEQFF. CDR3 bases: TGTGCCAGCAGTTTGTCAGGACCCTACAATGAGCAGTTCTTC.

The chain carries TRBV6-1 and TRBJ1-1, with D unresolved. This CDR3 is 17 amino acids long. Germline CDR1 and CDR2: MNHNS and SASEGT. The ends were cut back, 7 bases at V and 3 bases at J, with 24 bases in the middle. CDR3 DNA: TGTGCCAGCACCCGAGGAGCAGTCAGACCTGGGGACACTGAAGCTTTCTTT. Encoded protein: CASTRGAVRPGDTEAFF.

This clonotype was counted only a few times. CDR3 in DNA: TGCGCCAGCAGTCACGTCGAGGAGAATGAGCAGTTCTTC. As protein: CASSHVEENEQFF. The chain recombines TRBV4-1 with TRBJ2-1, with D uncertain. The germline CDR1 and CDR2 sequences are MGHRA and YSYEKL. The CDR3 is made up of 13 amino acids. V was pared by 6 bases and J by 7 bases, with 13 bases between.

The chain couples TRBV11-2 to TRBJ2-7; D might be TRBD1 or TRBD2, each matching 6 bases. Looked up from germline, CDR1 is SGHAT and CDR2 is FQNNGV. This CDR3 contains 17 residues. Trimming removed 3 bases at V and 3 bases at J, with 21 bases between. The CDR3 nucleotides are TGTGCCAGCAGCTTGGGCAGGGGTGGGACTGCTAGCTACGAGCAGTACTTC. Protein: CASSLGRGGTASYEQYF.

The chain couples TRBV27 to TRBJ1-2; 8 bases agree with TRBD1. The CDR3 runs to 15 residues. With 4 bases clipped from V and 8 bases from J, the junction kept 12 bases outside the gene matches. Germline V gene sequence: CDR1 MNHEY, CDR2 SMNVEV (reference sequence). The DNA of the CDR3 is TGTGCCAGCAGTTCTCATATCCAGGGGGCGCGGGGCTACACCTTC. Its protein is CASSSHIQGARGYTF.

The J gene is TRBJ2-7, the V gene TRBV4-1; D unclear. The CDR3 has 16 residues. V was pared by 1 base and J by 1 base, with 14 bases between. CDR1 MGHRA and CDR2 YSYEKL come from the germline V gene. CDR3 residues: CASSQGSVGRSYEQYF. The CDR3 coding sequence is TGCGCCAGCAGCCAAGGGTCCGTGGGCAGGTCCTACGAGCAGTACTTC.

The genes are TRBV5-1 and TRBJ1-4, with a possible D match to TRBD1 (5 bases). The CDR3 contains 16 residues. V was shortened by 3 bases and J by 1 base, with 13 bases between the two germline ends. Germline CDR1 is SGHRS and CDR2 is YFSETQ. CDR3 region: CASSSTQGVTNEKLFF. The DNA for the CDR3 is TGCGCCAGCAGCTCCACTCAGGGAGTAACTAATGAAAAACTGTTTTTT.

The chain has TRBV2 and TRBJ1-2; D perhaps matches TRBD1 (5 bases). The germline V gene has CDR1 SNHLY and CDR2 FYNNEI. CDR3 length: 11 amino acids. Trimming removed 3 bases at V and 8 bases at J, with 7 bases between. CDR3 in DNA: TGTGCCAGCAGTGACTGGGGGGGCTACACCTTC. It is translated as CASSDWGGYTF.

This clonotype turned up a few times. This chain connects TRBV27 to TRBJ1-1; 8 bases align to TRBD1. The CDR3 length is 17 residues. Germline V gene sequence: CDR1 MNHEY, CDR2 SMNVEV (reference sequence). V lost 4 bases to trimming and J lost 0 bases; unmatched junction nucleotides: 10. CDR3: CASSSRTGHYLNTEAFF. CDR3 DNA sequence: TGTGCCAGCAGTTCGCGGACAGGGCACTATCTGAACACTGAAGCTTTCTTT.

This clonotype was observed a single time. V gene TRBV7-3 combines with J gene TRBJ2-1; tentatively, D is TRBD2 (6 bases). Germline-derived CDR1 and CDR2 are SGHTA and FQGTGA. The ends were cut back, 5 bases at V and 4 bases at J, with 18 bases in the middle. The CDR3 is made up of 16 amino acids. The CDR3 nucleotides read TGTGCCAGCAGCCCCTCGGGAGCAGAGACTTACAATGAGCAGTTCTTC. This gives the protein CASSPSGAETYNEQFF.

CDR3 sequence: CATRGTNYGYTF. DNA for the CDR3: TGTGCCACCAGGGGCACTAACTATGGCTACACCTTC. The chain is built from TRBV15 and TRBJ1-2; D gene ambiguous. V lost 6 bases and J 0 bases, leaving 5 bases between the germline ends. The CDR3 consists of 12 residues. Germline V lookup: CDR1 LNHNV, CDR2 YYDKDF (reference sequence).

This clonotype appeared many times. The chain uses TRBV20-1 and TRBJ2-7; D is perhaps TRBD2 (5 bases). CDR3 length: 10 amino acids. Germline V gene lookup returns CDR1 DFQATT and CDR2 SNEGSKA (reference sequence). The CDR3 spells CSARDYEQYF. CDR3 DNA: TGCAGCGCCCGGGACTACGAGCAGTACTTC.

The rearrangement joins TRBV5-1 to TRBJ2-7; 7 bases line up with TRBD2. V lost 1 base and J lost 2; bases outside the gene matches: 3. Germline V gene data show CDR1 as SGHRS and CDR2 as YFSETQ. The CDR3 has 14 amino acids. CDR3 DNA sequence: TGCGCCAGCAGCTTGTGGGAGGGCCCCTACGAGCAGTACTTC. Its protein product is CASSLWEGPYEQYF.

This clonotype was recorded a few times. This chain connects TRBV6-5 to TRBJ2-1; 11 nucleotides match TRBD2. In germline, CDR1 is MNHEY, CDR2 SVGAGI. Losses at the gene ends were 0 bases for V and 5 bases for J; bases not matched to a gene: 6. The CDR3 is made up of 17 amino acids. The CDR3 coding sequence is TGTGCCAGCAGTTACTCGAAACTAGCGGGAGTCCACAATGAGCAGTTCTTC. Protein: CASSYSKLAGVHNEQFF.

The J gene is TRBJ2-7, the V gene TRBV5-1; 8 nucleotides line up with TRBD1. CDR3 length equals 14 residues. V gave up 4 bases and J gave up 5 bases; unmatched junction bases: 8. Germline lookup yields CDR1 SGHRS and CDR2 YFSETQ. The DNA of the CDR3 is TGCGCCAGCAGCCTAGTGGACAGGGCCCACGAGCAGTACTTC. It codes for CASSLVDRAHEQYF.

This clonotype was seen at least ten times. The rearrangement links TRBV6-4 to TRBJ2-1; TRBD2 matches 10 bases. Trimming cost V 6 bases and J 3 bases; bases outside gene matches: 5. The V gene's germline CDR1 is MRHNA and CDR2 SNTAGT. The CDR3 runs 15 residues. The chain's CDR3 is CASSAGTSDYNEQFF. Here the CDR3 DNA reads TGTGCCAGCAGCGCCGGGACTAGCGACTACAATGAGCAGTTCTTC.

Only one count was recorded for this clonotype. The rearrangement uses TRBV18 and TRBJ1-1; D unresolved. CDR3 length equals 15 residues. Trimming shortened V by 0 bases and J by 11 bases, and 19 bases separated the two germline ends. Germline V gives CDR1 KGHSH, CDR2 LQKENI. CDR3 coding DNA: TGTGCCAGCTCACCACCGGTGATTCGGGTAGTCGTCGCTTTCTTT. Amino acid sequence: CASSPPVIRVVVAFF.

The chain couples TRBV7-2 to TRBJ1-1; tentative D call: TRBD1 (5 bases). Germline V lookup: CDR1 SGHTA, CDR2 FQGNSA. This CDR3 is built from 14 residues. V lost 3 bases and J lost 3, with 11 bases in between. DNA of the CDR3: TGTGCCAGCAGCTTCCCTGGGGGGTACACTGAAGCTTTCTTT. It is translated as CASSFPGGYTEAFF.

This clonotype was seen a handful of times. The gene calls are TRBV3-1 and TRBJ2-7; 8 nucleotides agree with TRBD2. The CDR3 has 16 residues. The junction had 14 bases not matched to a gene; V was cut back by 5 bases and J by 5 bases. The germline V gene encodes CDR1 LGHDT and CDR2 YNNKEL (reference sequence). The CDR3 bases are TGTGCCAGCAGCATCAGCGGGAGTCGAGGTCGGAACGAGCAGTACTTC. This codes for CASSISGSRGRNEQYF.

This clonotype occurred a few times. The chain is built from TRBV5-1 and TRBJ2-1; a weak D match, TRBD2 (5 bases). V lost 5 bases to trimming and J lost 6 bases, with 9 bases between them. This CDR3 region has 12 residues. The germline V gene encodes CDR1 SGHRS and CDR2 YFSETQ. CDR3 residues: CASRDWGNEQFF. The CDR3 bases are TGCGCCAGCAGGGACTGGGGCAATGAGCAGTTCTTC.

The chain combines TRBV4-1 with TRBJ1-2; TRBD1 is a possible D gene (5 bases). CDR3 size: 18 residues. CDR1 and CDR2 (germline): MGHRA, YSYEKL. V was shortened by 1 base and J by 5 bases, with 23 bases between the two germline ends. The CDR3 DNA follows: TGCGCCAGCAGCCAAGGGCCCGAGGGGCTCATGACTCCTTATGGCTACACCTTC. This encodes CASSQGPEGLMTPYGYTF.